These 2 T cell receptor beta chains came from one sample sequenced in a study of shared clonotypes between healthy human individuals. Assay: immunoSEQ multiplex PCR; the TCRdb copy retains only in-frame clones and omits some. This sample carries around 2,000,000 clones, 95% of them seen once, and the ten largest clones take approximately 0.13%. Source material: naive CD4+ T cells sorted from blood. Subset given: CD45RA+ positively selected. These TCRs come from a young man in good health.

This clone came up once. The gene calls are TRBV27 and TRBJ1-2, with 9 bases fitting TRBD1. Germline CDR1 MNHEY, CDR2 SMNVEV (reference sequence). The J segment lost 2 bases and the V segment lost 5 bases, leaving 9 bases of the junction unmatched. The CDR3 contains 16 residues. DNA for the CDR3: TGTGCCAGCAGTAGCCCGGGGGGACAGGGAAACTATGGCTACACCTTC. Its translation is CASSSPGGQGNYGYTF.

V is TRBV5-6 and J is TRBJ2-3, with D tentatively TRBD1 (6 bases). Looked up from germline, CDR1 is SGHDT and CDR2 is YYEEEE. Trimming took off 4 bases at V and 2 bases at J, with 17 bases between the two ends. The CDR3 sequence is 16 residues long. CDR3 sequence reads: CASSGGEGRSTDTQYF. In nucleotides, the CDR3 is TGTGCCAGCAGCGGGGGCGAGGGTCGTTCCACAGATACGCAGTATTTT. The full variable domain, completed using reference TRBV5-6 and TRBJ2-3, is DAGVTQSPTHLIKTRGQQVTLRCSPKSGHDTVSWYQQALGQGPQFIFQYYEEEERQRGNFPDRFSGHQFPNYSSELNVNALLLGDSALYLCASSGGEGRSTDTQYFGPGTRLTVL.